The 26 T cell receptor beta chains given below trace back to one sample, sequenced in a study of cytomegalovirus exposure and HLA in healthy donors. In the PCR, 60 Vbeta and 13 Jbeta primers were used. Clones were sequenced by immunoSEQ multiplex PCR, and TCRdb holds only the in-frame ones, with some missing. The sample lists 100,000 to 150,000 clones, 70% to 80% seen once, with roughly 1% in the top ten. Sequenced material: PBMCs. Receptor source: a woman between 55 and 75 years old in good health and CMV-seronegative.

Remarks on this clone: A junction end diverges from the germline sequence, so it may reflect a read error. V gene TRBV7-2 combines with J gene TRBJ2-5, with a weak D call TRBD2 (5 bases). Germline loops: CDR1 SGHTA, CDR2 FQGNSA. The CDR3 has 15 amino acids. The CDR3 loop reads CANSAQTNTQETQYF. CDR3 coding DNA: TGTGCCAACAGCGCCCAGACTAACACACAAGAGACCCAGTACTTC. Together with reference TRBV7-2 and TRBJ2-5, the CDR3 gives the full variable domain: GAGVSQSPSNKVTEKGKDVELRCDPISGHTALYWYRQSLGQGLEFLIYFQGNSAPDKSGLPSDRFSAERTGGSVSTLTIQRTQQEDSAVYLCANSAQTNTQETQYFGPGTRLLVL.

The V gene is TRBV11-2, the J gene TRBJ2-1; TRBD2 agrees at 11 bases. The V gene end was trimmed by 4 bases and the J gene end by 13 bases; junction bases not matched to a gene: 12. CDR3 size: 15 residues. Germline V gives CDR1 SGHAT, CDR2 FQNNGV. The CDR3 here is CASSSQRASGGYQFF. In nucleotides, the CDR3 is TGTGCCAGCAGCTCCCAACGGGCTAGCGGGGGGTACCAGTTCTTC.

This clone appeared a few times. J is TRBJ1-1 and V is TRBV6-1; 7 positions agree with TRBD1. J was trimmed by 6 bases and V by 7 bases; bases with no gene match: 8. The CDR3 runs 13 residues. Germline lookup yields CDR1 MNHNS and CDR2 SASEGT. This chain's CDR3 is CASTHQGGAEAFF. The DNA for the CDR3 is TGTGCCAGCACTCATCAGGGGGGAGCTGAAGCTTTCTTT.

The chain joins TRBV9 to TRBJ1-4; tentatively, D is TRBD1 (5 bases). The germline V and J ends were trimmed by 2 bases and 7 bases, with 15 bases remaining between them. CDR3 length: 15 residues. Germline CDR1 and CDR2: SGDLS and YYNGEE. CDR3 sequence (DNA): TGTGCCAGCAGCGTTGGGAGGGGAGGATTTGAAAAACTGTTTTTT. This gives the protein CASSVGRGGFEKLFF.

The rearrangement links TRBV6-5 to TRBJ1-6; D gene unclear. The V end lost 3 bases, the J end lost 5 bases, and 5 bases lay between the germline ends. Germline-derived CDR1 and CDR2 are MNHEY and SVGAGI. This CDR3 has 13 amino acids. DNA for the CDR3: TGTGCCAGCAGTTATGCGGATAATTCACCCCTCCACTTT. Translating it yields CASSYADNSPLHF.

V gene TRBV4-1 combines with J gene TRBJ2-5, with 9 bases matching TRBD2. After removal of 4 bases from V and 4 bases from J, the junction contained 7 bases not matched to a gene. Germline CDR1 reads MGHRA; CDR2 reads YSYEKL. This CDR3 has 15 amino acids. CDR3 coding DNA: TGCGCCAGCAGCCCCTTTGGACTAGCGCGAGAGACCCAGTACTTC. It codes for CASSPFGLARETQYF.

The gene calls are TRBV27 and TRBJ2-1; 7 nucleotides align to TRBD2. The germline gives CDR1 MNHEY, CDR2 SMNVEV (reference sequence). The CDR3 has 15 residues. With V trimmed by 8 bases and J by 2 bases, 9 bases remained unmatched. CDR3 sequence: CASRGRGITYNEQFF. The CDR3, as DNA: TGTGCCAGCCGAGGGAGGGGTATCACCTACAATGAGCAGTTCTTC.

The chain has TRBV5-4 and TRBJ2-3; 13 bases agree with TRBD2. Germline V CDR1 and CDR2: SGHNT, YYREEE (reference sequence). Losses at the gene ends were 0 bases for V and 1 base for J; bases not matched to a gene: 2. CDR3 length equals 17 residues. The CDR3 sequence is CASSLGLAGGRTDTQYF. The CDR3 DNA follows: TGTGCCAGCAGCTTGGGACTAGCGGGGGGTCGCACAGATACGCAGTATTTT.

This sequence joins TRBV10-3 and TRBJ2-7; tentatively, D is TRBD1 (5 bases). CDR3 size: 13 residues. V dropped 3 bases and J dropped 2 bases, with 8 bases sitting between them. The germline CDR1 and CDR2 sequences are ENHRY and SYGVKD. CDR3 region: CAISDRQPYEQYF. The CDR3 coding sequence is TGTGCCATCAGTGACAGACAGCCCTACGAGCAGTACTTC.

This rearrangement joins TRBV5-6 to TRBJ2-3; D unclear. Germline V gene sequence: CDR1 SGHDT, CDR2 YYEEEE. The length of the CDR3 is 12 residues. Trimming shortened V by 4 bases and J by 2 bases, and 5 bases separated the two germline ends. CDR3 protein: CASSSYTDTQYF. CDR3 nucleotide sequence: TGTGCCAGCAGCAGCTACACAGATACGCAGTATTTT.

The V call is TRBV19, the J call TRBJ2-1, with 11 bases aligning to TRBD1. In germline, CDR1 is LNHDA, CDR2 SQIVND (reference sequence). J was trimmed by 9 bases and V by 7 bases; bases with no gene match: 11. The CDR3 spans 15 residues. This chain's CDR3 is CASNLGQGASVEQFF. DNA of the CDR3: TGTGCCAGTAACCTCGGACAGGGGGCTTCAGTTGAGCAGTTCTTC.

V usage is TRBV19 and J usage is TRBJ1-2; no definite D call. V lost 10 bases and J lost 2, with 8 bases in between. CDR3 size: 11 residues. Looked up from germline, CDR1 is LNHDA and CDR2 is SQIVND (reference sequence). DNA for the CDR3: TGTGCCACCGCGATAAACTATGGCTACACCTTC. This sequence encodes CATAINYGYTF.

This clone has a single count. The chain recombines TRBV18 with TRBJ2-1, with TRBD1 matching 7 bases. CDR3 size: 16 residues. Losses at the gene ends were 6 bases for V and 0 bases for J; bases not matched to a gene: 8. Per germline, CDR1 KGHSH and CDR2 LQKENI. In DNA, the CDR3 is TGTGCCAGCTCCTCCCGACAGGGCAGCTCCTACAATGAGCAGTTCTTC. This sequence encodes CASSSRQGSSYNEQFF.

The chain combines TRBV6-5 with TRBJ2-7; 7 positions agree with TRBD1. The CDR3 is 15 residues long. Germline V gene data show CDR1 as MNHEY and CDR2 as SVGAGI. Losses at the gene ends were 5 bases for V and 0 bases for J; bases not matched to a gene: 7. Here the CDR3 reads CASSTSRDSSYEQYF. CDR3 sequence (DNA): TGTGCCAGCAGTACTTCCCGGGACAGCTCCTACGAGCAGTACTTC.

This chain connects TRBV23-1 to TRBJ2-1; 9 bases line up with TRBD1. TRBV23-1 belongs to the ORF category, with a function that is uncertain. The CDR3 runs to 15 residues. V lost 8 bases, J lost 5 bases, and 10 bases stayed unmatched. CDR3 nucleotides: TGCGCCAGCGCCGGTCCGGGACAGGGAAACAATGAGCAGTTCTTC. This gives the protein CASAGPGQGNNEQFF.

The rearrangement links TRBV15 to TRBJ2-4, with D possibly matching TRBD2 (6 bases). V lost 3 bases, J lost 0 bases, and 12 bases lay in between. The germline CDR1 and CDR2 sequences are LNHNV and YYDKDF (reference sequence). The CDR3 is made up of 16 amino acids. The CDR3 spells CATSSIGTLAKNIQYF. CDR3 DNA: TGTGCCACCAGCAGCATTGGGACTTTAGCCAAAAACATTCAGTACTTC.

This rearrangement joins TRBV6-1 to TRBJ2-4; D is possibly TRBD1 (5 bases). V gave up 1 base and J gave up 8 bases, with 6 bases separating them. Germline CDR1 reads MNHNS; CDR2 reads SASEGT. The CDR3 is made up of 12 amino acids. CDR3 sequence: CASSEVGDIQYF. CDR3 bases: TGTGCCAGCAGTGAAGTAGGGGACATTCAGTACTTC.

The CDR3 loop reads CAASLGVPSDTQYF. In nucleotides, the CDR3 is TGTGCCGCCTCCCTGGGAGTCCCCTCAGATACGCAGTATTTT. This rearrangement joins TRBV30 to TRBJ2-3; perhaps TRBD2 as D (5 bases). V dropped 8 bases and J dropped 4 bases, with 19 bases sitting between them. Germline V CDR1 and CDR2: GTSNPN, SVGIG (reference sequence). This CDR3 has 14 amino acids.

The rearrangement uses TRBV27 and TRBJ2-1, with 9 positions matching TRBD2. This CDR3 contains 15 residues. CDR1 is MNHEY and CDR2 is SMNVEV in the germline V gene (reference sequence). With 4 bases clipped from V and 9 bases from J, the junction kept 10 bases outside the gene matches. The CDR3 sequence is CASSSLGLAEGEQFF. Written as DNA, the CDR3 is TGTGCCAGCAGTTCATTGGGACTAGCAGAAGGTGAGCAGTTCTTC.

On this clone: At one end the junction does not follow the germline gene, possibly because of a read error. This rearrangement joins TRBV7-7 to TRBJ2-1; 9 nucleotides agree with TRBD1. The CDR3 sequence is 15 residues long. Germline-derived CDR1 and CDR2 are SSHAT and FNYEAQ (reference sequence). CDR3 nucleotides: TGTGCTAGCAGCCTGGGACAGGGAGGTTACAATGAGCAGTTCTTC. This sequence encodes CASSLGQGGYNEQFF.

The V and J genes are TRBV27 and TRBJ2-7; possibly TRBD1 for D (6 bases). This CDR3 contains 14 residues. The germline CDR1 and CDR2 sequences are MNHEY and SMNVEV (reference sequence). Trimming took off 8 bases at V and 5 bases at J, with 19 bases between the two ends. CDR3 DNA: TGTGCCAGCCAACGAAAACAGGGATCCCACGAGCAGTACTTC. Protein product: CASQRKQGSHEQYF.

The rearrangement joins TRBV19 to TRBJ2-5, with a weak D call TRBD1 (5 bases). Trimming took 10 bases from V and 1 from J, leaving 19 bases between them. CDR3 length equals 15 residues. Germline-derived CDR1 and CDR2 are LNHDA and SQIVND (reference sequence). The CDR3 loop is CATTLVPDIQETQYF. Written as DNA, the CDR3 is TGTGCCACCACCCTCGTCCCGGACATCCAAGAGACCCAGTACTTC.

This clone was observed a few times. V usage is TRBV7-3 and J usage is TRBJ2-7, with D perhaps matching TRBD1 (6 bases). V was trimmed by 2 bases and J by 4 bases, leaving 21 bases between them. This CDR3 has 17 amino acids. CDR1 is SGHTA and CDR2 is FQGTGA in the germline V gene. CDR3 sequence: CASSLWAGAEGEYEQYF. The CDR3 nucleotides are TGTGCCAGCAGCTTATGGGCAGGGGCGGAAGGGGAGTACGAGCAGTACTTC.

This clone was detected only once. The rearrangement joins TRBV6-6 to TRBJ2-1, with 10 bases that match TRBD2. V lost 2 bases and J lost 0; bases outside the gene matches: 1. Germline CDR1 reads MNHNY; CDR2 reads SVGAGI (reference sequence). CDR3 length: 16 residues. CDR3: CASSYLAGASYNEQFF. The CDR3 nucleotides read TGTGCCAGCAGTTACCTAGCGGGAGCCTCCTACAATGAGCAGTTCTTC.

This clone appeared once. The chain carries TRBV7-6 and TRBJ2-5; TRBD1 matches at 10 bases. Trimming took 8 bases from V and 3 from J; bases not matched to a gene: 9. The germline V gene encodes CDR1 SGHVS and CDR2 FNYEAQ. The CDR3 totals 15 residues. The CDR3 loop is CASRDRGQGKETQYF. The CDR3 bases are TGTGCCAGCCGAGACAGGGGACAGGGGAAAGAGACCCAGTACTTC.

V usage is TRBV5-1 and J usage is TRBJ2-7; possibly TRBD1 for D (6 bases). V dropped 1 base and J dropped 4 bases, with 12 bases sitting between them. The CDR3 totals 14 residues. Germline V CDR1 and CDR2: SGHRS, YFSETQ. The CDR3 nucleotides read TGCGCCAGCAGCTTGACAGGGCCAGGGTACGAGCAGTACTTC. It is translated as CASSLTGPGYEQYF.